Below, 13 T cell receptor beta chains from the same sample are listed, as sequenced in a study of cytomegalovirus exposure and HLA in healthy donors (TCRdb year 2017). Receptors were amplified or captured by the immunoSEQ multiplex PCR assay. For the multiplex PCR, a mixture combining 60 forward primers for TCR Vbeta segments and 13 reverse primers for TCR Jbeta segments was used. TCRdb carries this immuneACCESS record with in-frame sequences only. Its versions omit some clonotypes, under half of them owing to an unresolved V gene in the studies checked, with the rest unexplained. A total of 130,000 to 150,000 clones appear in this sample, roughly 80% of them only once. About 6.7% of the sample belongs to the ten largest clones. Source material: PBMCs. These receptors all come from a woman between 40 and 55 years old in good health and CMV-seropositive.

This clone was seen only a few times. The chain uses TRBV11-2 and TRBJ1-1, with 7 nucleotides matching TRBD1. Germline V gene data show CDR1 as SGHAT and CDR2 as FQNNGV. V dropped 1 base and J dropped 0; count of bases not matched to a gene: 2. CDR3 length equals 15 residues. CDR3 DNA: TGTGCCAGCAGCTTAGCTACAGGGGTGAACACTGAAGCTTTCTTT. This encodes CASSLATGVNTEAFF.

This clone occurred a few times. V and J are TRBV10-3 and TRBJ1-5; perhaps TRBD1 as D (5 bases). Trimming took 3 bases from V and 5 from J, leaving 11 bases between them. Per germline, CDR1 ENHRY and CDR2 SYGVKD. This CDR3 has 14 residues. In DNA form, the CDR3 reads TGTGCCATCAGTGATAGACAGAACTATCAGCCCCAGCATTTT. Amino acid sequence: CAISDRQNYQPQHF.

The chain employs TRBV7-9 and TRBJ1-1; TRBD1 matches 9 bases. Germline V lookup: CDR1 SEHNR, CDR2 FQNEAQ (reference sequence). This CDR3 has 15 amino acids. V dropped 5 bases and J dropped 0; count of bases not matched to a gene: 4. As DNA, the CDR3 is TGTGCCAGCAGCCCGGGGACAGGGATGAACACTGAAGCTTTCTTT. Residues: CASSPGTGMNTEAFF.

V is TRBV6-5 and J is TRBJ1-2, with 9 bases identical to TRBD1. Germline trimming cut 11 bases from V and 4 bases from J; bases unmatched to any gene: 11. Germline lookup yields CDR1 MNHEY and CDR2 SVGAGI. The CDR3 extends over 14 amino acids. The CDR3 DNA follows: TGTGCCGCCATTGGGACAGGGCCCCTCTATGGCTACACCTTC. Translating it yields CAAIGTGPLYGYTF.

CDR3 loop: CASSQGLSNQPQHF. The CDR3 bases are TGTGCCAGCTCACAGGGGCTCAGCAATCAGCCCCAGCATTTT. The rearrangement uses TRBV18 and TRBJ1-5, with D perhaps TRBD1 (5 bases). The CDR3 extends over 14 amino acids. Germline loops: CDR1 KGHSH, CDR2 LQKENI. V dropped 4 bases and J dropped 1 base, with 8 bases sitting between them.

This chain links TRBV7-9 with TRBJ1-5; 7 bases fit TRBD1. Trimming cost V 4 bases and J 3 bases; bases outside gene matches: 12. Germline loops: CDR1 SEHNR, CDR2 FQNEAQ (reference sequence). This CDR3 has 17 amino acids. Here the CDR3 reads CASSSQWDSTDNQPQHF. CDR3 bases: TGTGCCAGCAGCTCCCAATGGGACAGTACTGACAATCAGCCCCAGCATTTT.

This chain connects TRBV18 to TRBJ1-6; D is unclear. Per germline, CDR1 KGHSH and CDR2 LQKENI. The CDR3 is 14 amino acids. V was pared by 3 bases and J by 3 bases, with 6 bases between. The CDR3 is CASSPEFYNSPLHF. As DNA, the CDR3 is TGTGCCAGCTCACCTGAGTTCTATAATTCACCCCTCCACTTT. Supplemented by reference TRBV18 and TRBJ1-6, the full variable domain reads NAGVMQNPRHLVRRRGQEARLRCSPMKGHSHVYWYRQLPEEGLKFMVYLQKENIIDESGMPKERFSAEFPKEGPSILRIQQVVRGDSAAYFCASSPEFYNSPLHFGNGTRLTVT.

CDR3 residues: CASSPNSQETQYF. The CDR3 nucleotides are TGTGCCAGCTCACCAAATAGCCAAGAGACCCAGTACTTC. The chain carries TRBV18 and TRBJ2-5; D not certain. The CDR3 length is 13 residues. Germline V gene sequence: CDR1 KGHSH, CDR2 LQKENI. Trimming pared 2 bases from V and 1 base from J, leaving 5 bases between.

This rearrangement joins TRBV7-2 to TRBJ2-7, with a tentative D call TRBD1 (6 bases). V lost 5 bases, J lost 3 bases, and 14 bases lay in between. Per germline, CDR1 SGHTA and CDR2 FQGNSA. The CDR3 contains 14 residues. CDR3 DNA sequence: TGTGCCAGCAGCAACTACGGGGACATCTACGAGCAGTACTTC. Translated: CASSNYGDIYEQYF. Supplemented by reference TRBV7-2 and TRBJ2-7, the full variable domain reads GAGVSQSPSNKVTEKGKDVELRCDPISGHTALYWYRQSLGQGLEFLIYFQGNSAPDKSGLPSDRFSAERTGGSVSTLTIQRTQQEDSAVYLCASSNYGDIYEQYFGPGTRLTVT.

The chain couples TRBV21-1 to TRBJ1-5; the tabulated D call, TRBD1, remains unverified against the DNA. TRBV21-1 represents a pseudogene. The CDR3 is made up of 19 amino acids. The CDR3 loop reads CASSRGGRTGARSNQPQHF. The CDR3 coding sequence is TGTGCCAGCAGCAGAGGGGGAAGGACAGGGGCACGTAGCAATCAGCCCCAGCATTTT.

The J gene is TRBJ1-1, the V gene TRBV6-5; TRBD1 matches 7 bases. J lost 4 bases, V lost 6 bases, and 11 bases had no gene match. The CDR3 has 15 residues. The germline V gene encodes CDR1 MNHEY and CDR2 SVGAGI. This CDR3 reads CASRTDRATATEAFF. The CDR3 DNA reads TGTGCCAGCAGAACCGACAGGGCAACGGCCACTGAAGCTTTCTTT.

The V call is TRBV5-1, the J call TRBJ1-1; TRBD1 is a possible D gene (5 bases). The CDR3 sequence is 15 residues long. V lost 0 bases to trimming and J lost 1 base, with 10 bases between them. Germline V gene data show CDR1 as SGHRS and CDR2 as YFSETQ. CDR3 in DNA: TGCGCCAGCAGCTTGGTGCAGGGTGGGAACACTGAAGCTTTCTTT. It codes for CASSLVQGGNTEAFF. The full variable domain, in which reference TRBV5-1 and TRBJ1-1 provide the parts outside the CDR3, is KAGVTQTPRYLIKTRGQQVTLSCSPISGHRSVSWYQQTPGQGLQFLFEYFSETQRNKGNFPGRFSGRQFSNSRSEMNVSTLELGDSALYLCASSLVQGGNTEAFFGQGTRLTVV.

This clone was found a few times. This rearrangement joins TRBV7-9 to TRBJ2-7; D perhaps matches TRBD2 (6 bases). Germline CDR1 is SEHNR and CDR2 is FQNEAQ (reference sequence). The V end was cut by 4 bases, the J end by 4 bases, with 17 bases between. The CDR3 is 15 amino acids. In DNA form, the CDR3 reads TGTGCCAGCAGCTCCGCCCCGGAGGGTGGGTACGAGCAGTACTTC. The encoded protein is CASSSAPEGGYEQYF.